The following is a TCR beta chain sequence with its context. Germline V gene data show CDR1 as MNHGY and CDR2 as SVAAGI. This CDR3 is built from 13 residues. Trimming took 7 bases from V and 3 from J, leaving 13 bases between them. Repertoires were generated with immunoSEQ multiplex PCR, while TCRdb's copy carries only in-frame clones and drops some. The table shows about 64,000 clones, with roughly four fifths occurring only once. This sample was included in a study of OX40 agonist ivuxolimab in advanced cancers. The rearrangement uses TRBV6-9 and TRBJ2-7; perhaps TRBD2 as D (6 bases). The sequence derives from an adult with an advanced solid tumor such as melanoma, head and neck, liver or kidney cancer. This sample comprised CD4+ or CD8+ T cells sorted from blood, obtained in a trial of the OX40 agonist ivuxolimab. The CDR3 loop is CASTGRMSYEQYF. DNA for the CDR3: TGTGCCAGCACTGGGAGGATGAGCTACGAGCAGTACTTC.